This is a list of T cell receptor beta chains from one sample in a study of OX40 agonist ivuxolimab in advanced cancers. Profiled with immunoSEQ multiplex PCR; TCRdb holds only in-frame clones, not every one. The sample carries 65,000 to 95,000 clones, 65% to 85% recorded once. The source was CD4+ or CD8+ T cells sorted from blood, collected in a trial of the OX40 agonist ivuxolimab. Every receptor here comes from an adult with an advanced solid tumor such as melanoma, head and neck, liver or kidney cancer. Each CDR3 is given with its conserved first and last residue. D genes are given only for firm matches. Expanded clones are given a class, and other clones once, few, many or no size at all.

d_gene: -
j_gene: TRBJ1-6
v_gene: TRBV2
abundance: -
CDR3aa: CASSPDNSPLHF
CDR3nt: TGTGCCAGCTCCCCGGATAATTCACCCCTCCACTTT

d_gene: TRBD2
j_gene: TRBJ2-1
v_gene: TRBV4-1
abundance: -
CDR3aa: CASSQAHLAGPYNEQFF
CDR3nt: TGCGCCAGCAGCCAAGCCCACTTAGCGGGGCCGTACAATGAGCAGTTCTTC

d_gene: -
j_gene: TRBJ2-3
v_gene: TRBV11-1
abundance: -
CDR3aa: CASSLNGVEDTQYF
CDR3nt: TGTGCCAGCAGCTTAAACGGGGTCGAGGATACGCAGTATTTT

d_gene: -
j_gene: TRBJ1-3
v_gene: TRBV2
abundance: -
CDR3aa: CASSDRGYTIYF
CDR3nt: TGTGCCAGCAGTGACAGGGGTTACACCATATATTTT

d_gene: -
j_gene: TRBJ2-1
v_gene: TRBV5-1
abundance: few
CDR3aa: CASSLAGVNEQFF
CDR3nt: TGCGCCAGCAGCTTGGCAGGCGTTAATGAGCAGTTCTTC

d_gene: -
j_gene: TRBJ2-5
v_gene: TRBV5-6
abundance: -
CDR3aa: CASSPPPGETQYF
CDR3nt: TGTGCCAGCAGCCCACCCCCGGGAGAGACCCAGTACTTC

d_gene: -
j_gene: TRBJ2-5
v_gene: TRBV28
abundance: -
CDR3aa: CASSLLAVLYQETQYF
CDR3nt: TGTGCCAGCAGTTTATTGGCAGTATTGTACCAAGAGACCCAGTACTTC

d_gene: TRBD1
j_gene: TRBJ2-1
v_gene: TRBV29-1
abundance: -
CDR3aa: CSLGQGYNEQFF
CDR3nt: TGCAGCCTCGGACAGGGATACAATGAGCAGTTCTTC

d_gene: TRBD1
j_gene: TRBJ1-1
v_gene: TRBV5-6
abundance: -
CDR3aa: CASSSDRGWNTEAFF
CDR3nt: TGTGCCAGCAGCTCGGACAGGGGATGGAACACTGAAGCTTTCTTT

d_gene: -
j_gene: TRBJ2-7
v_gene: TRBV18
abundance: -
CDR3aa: CASSPTTGKYEQYF
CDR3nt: TGTGCCAGCTCACCAACTACAGGGAAATACGAGCAGTACTTC

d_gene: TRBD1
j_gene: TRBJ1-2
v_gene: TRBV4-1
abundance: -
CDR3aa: CASSPRPGTGKDGYTF
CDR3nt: TGCGCCAGCAGCCCGAGACCCGGGACAGGGAAAGATGGCTACACCTTC

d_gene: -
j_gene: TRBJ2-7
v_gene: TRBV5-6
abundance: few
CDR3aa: CASSLESYEQYF
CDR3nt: TGTGCCAGCAGCTTGGAATCCTACGAGCAGTACTTC

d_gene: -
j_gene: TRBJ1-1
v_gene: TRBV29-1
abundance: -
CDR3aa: CSVTRGGSQWTEAFF
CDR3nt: TGCAGCGTTACCCGTGGCGGATCACAGTGGACTGAAGCTTTCTTT

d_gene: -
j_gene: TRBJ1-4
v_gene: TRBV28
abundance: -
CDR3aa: CASTSGDANEKLFF
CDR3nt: TGTGCCAGCACTTCAGGGGACGCTAATGAAAAACTGTTTTTT

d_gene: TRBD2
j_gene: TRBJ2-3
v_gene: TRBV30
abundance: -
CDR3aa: CAWSTLAGMGTQYF
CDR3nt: TGTGCCTGGAGTACACTAGCGGGGATGGGTACGCAGTATTTT

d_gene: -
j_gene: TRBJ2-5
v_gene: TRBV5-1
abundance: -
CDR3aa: CASSLASDHPTQYF
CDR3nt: TGCGCCAGCAGCTTGGCTAGCGACCACCCGACCCAGTACTTC

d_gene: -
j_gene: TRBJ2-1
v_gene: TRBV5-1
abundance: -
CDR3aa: CASSLGEGSQFF
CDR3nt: TGCGCCAGCAGCTTGGGTGAGGGGTCCCAGTTCTTC

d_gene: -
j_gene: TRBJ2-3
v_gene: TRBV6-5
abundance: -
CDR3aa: CASSTPRQLTDTQYF
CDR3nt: TGTGCCAGCAGTACGCCCCGACAGTTAACAGATACGCAGTATTTT

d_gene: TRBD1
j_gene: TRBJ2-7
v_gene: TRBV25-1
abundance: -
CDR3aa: CASSRQGASEQYF
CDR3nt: TGTGCCAGCAGTAGACAGGGGGCGAGTGAGCAGTACTTC

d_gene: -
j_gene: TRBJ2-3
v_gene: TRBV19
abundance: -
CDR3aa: CASSIGVSGDTQYF
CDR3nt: TGTGCCAGTAGTATAGGGGTGTCGGGAGATACGCAGTATTTT

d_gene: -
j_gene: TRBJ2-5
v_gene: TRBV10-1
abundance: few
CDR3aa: CASSDRSGQETQYF
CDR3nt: TGCGCCAGCAGTGACAGGAGCGGCCAAGAGACCCAGTACTTC

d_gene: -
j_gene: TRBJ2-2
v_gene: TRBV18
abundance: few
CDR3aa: CASSPPRKAGELFF
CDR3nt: TGTGCCAGCTCACCACCCAGGAAGGCCGGGGAGCTGTTTTTT

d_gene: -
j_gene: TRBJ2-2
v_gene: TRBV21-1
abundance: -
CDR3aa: CASTSDITSDTGELFF
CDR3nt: TGTGCCAGCACCTCGGACATCACTAGCGACACCGGGGAGCTGTTTTTT

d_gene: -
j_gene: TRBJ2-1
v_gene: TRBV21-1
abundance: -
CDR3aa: CASSTRAPSGRTFSYNEQFF
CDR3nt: TGTGCCAGCAGCACACGTGCACCTAGCGGGCGAACTTTCTCCTACAATGAGCAGTTCTTC

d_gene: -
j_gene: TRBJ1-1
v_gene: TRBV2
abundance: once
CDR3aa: CASSRTSGNEAFF
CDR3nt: TGTGCCAGCAGTCGGACCTCGGGCAATGAAGCTTTCTTT

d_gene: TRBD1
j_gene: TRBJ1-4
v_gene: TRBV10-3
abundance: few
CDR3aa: CAAGTGGRDEKLFF
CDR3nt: TGTGCCGCCGGGACAGGGGGCAGAGATGAAAAACTGTTTTTT

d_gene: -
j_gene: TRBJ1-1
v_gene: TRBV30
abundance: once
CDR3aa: CAWSVGQAHTEAFF
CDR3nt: TGTGCCTGGAGTGTAGGGCAGGCCCACACTGAAGCTTTCTTT